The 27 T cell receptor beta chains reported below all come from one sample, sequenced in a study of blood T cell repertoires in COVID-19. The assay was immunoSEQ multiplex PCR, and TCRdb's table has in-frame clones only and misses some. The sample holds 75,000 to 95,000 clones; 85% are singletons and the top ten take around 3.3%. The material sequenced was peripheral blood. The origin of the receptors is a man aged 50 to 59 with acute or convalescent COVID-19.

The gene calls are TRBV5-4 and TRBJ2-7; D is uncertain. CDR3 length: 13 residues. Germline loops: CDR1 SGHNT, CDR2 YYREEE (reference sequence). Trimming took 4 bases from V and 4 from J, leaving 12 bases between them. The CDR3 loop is CASSLQDTYEQYF. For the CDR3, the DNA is TGTGCCAGCAGCCTTCAAGACACTTACGAGCAGTACTTC.

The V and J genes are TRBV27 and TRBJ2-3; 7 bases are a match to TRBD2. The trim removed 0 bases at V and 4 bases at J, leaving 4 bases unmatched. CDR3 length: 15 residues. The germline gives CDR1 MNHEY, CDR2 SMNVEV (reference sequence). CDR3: CASSLSLGGADTQYF. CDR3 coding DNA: TGTGCCAGCAGTTTATCGTTGGGGGGGGCAGATACGCAGTATTTT.

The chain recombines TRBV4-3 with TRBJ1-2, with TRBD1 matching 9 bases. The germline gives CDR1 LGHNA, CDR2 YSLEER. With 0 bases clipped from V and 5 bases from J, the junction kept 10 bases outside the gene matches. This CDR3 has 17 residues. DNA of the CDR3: TGCGCCAGCAGCCAAGATCTTTCGCCGGGACAGGGTTATGGCTACACCTTC. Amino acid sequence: CASSQDLSPGQGYGYTF.

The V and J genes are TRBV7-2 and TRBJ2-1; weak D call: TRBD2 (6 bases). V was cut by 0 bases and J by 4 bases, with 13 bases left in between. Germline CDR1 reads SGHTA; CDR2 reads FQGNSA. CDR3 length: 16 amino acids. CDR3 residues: CASSLAGGAGYNEQFF. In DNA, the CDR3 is TGTGCCAGCAGCTTAGCTGGCGGGGCGGGGTACAATGAGCAGTTCTTC.

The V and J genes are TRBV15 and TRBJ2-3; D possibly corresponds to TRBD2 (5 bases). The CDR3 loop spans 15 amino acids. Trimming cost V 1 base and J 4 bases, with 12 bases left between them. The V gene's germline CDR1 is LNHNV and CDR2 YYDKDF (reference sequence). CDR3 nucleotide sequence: TGTGCCACCAGCAGAGTTACGGGGTTGGCAGATACGCAGTATTTT. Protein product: CATSRVTGLADTQYF.

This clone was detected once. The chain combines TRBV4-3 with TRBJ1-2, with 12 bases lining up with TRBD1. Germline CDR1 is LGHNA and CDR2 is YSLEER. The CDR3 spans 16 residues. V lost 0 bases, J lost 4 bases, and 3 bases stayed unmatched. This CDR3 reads CASSQDGTGGAYGYTF. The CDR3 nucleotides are TGCGCCAGCAGCCAAGATGGGACAGGGGGCGCCTATGGCTACACCTTC.

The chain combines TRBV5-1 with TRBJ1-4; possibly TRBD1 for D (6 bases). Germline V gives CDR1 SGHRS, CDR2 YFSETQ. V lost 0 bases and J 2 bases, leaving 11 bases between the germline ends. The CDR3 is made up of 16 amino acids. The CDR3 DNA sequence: TGCGCCAGCAGCTTGGGACCCCAGGGGACTAATGAAAAACTGTTTTTT. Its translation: CASSLGPQGTNEKLFF.

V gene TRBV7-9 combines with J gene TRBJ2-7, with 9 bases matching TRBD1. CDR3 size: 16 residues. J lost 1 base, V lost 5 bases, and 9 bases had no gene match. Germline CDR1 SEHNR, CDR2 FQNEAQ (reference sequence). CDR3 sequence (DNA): TGTGCCAGCAGCAATACAGGGGGCGGAAAATCCTACGAGCAGTACTTC. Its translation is CASSNTGGGKSYEQYF.

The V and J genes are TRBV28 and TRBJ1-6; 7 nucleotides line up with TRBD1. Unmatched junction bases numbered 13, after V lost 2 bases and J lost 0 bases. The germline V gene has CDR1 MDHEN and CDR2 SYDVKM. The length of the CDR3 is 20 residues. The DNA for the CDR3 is TGTGCCAGCAGTTTACGGGACAGACGTGCCAAGAGCTCCTATAATTCACCCCTCCACTTT. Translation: CASSLRDRRAKSSYNSPLHF. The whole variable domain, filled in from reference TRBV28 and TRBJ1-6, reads DVKVTQSSRYLVKRTGEKVFLECVQDMDHENMFWYRQDPGLGLRLIYFSYDVKMKEKGDIPEGYSVSREKKERFSLILESASTNQTSMYLCASSLRDRRAKSSYNSPLHFGNGTRLTVT.

The CDR3 protein is CASSFDRGGLGYTF. The CDR3 DNA is TGTGCCAGCAGCTTCGACCGAGGGGGCCTGGGCTACACCTTC. The chain uses TRBV5-5 and TRBJ1-2, with 7 bases aligning to TRBD1. V trimming: 2 bases; J trimming: 8 bases; junction bases outside the gene matches: 9. The CDR3 sequence is 14 residues long. Germline CDR1 is SGHKS and CDR2 is YYEKEE (reference sequence).

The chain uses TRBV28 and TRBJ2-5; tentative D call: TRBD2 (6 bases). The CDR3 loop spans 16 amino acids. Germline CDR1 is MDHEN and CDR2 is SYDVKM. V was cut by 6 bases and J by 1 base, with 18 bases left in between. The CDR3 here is CASSPLGTGVQETQYF. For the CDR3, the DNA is TGTGCCAGCAGCCCCCTTGGGACGGGGGTCCAAGAGACCCAGTACTTC.

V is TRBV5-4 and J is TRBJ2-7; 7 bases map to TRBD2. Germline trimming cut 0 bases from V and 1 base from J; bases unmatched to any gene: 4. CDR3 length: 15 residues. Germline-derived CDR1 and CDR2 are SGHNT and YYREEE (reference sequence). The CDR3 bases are TGTGCCAGCAGCTTGGTGCGGGAGTCATCCTACGAGCAGTACTTC. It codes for CASSLVRESSYEQYF.

CDR3 coding DNA: TGTGCCAGCACCATAGGGACAGGGGGTACCTACGAGCAGTACTTC. This gives the protein CASTIGTGGTYEQYF. The V and J genes are TRBV28 and TRBJ2-7; TRBD1 aligns across 11 bases. Looked up from germline, CDR1 is MDHEN and CDR2 is SYDVKM. The CDR3 is 15 residues long. Losses at the gene ends were 7 bases for V and 2 bases for J; bases not matched to a gene: 7.

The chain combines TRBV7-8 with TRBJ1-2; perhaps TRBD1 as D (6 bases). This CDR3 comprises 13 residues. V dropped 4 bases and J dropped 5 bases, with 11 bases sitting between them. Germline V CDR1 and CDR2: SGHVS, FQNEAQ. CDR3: CASSSGQNYGYTF. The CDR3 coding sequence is TGTGCCAGCAGCTCGGGACAAAATTATGGCTACACCTTC.

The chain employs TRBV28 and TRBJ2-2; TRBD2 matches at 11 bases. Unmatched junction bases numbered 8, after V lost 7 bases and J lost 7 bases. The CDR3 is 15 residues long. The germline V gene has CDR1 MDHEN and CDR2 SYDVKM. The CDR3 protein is CASNRGTSGGGELFF. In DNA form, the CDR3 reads TGTGCCAGCAACCGTGGGACTAGCGGAGGCGGGGAGCTGTTTTTT.

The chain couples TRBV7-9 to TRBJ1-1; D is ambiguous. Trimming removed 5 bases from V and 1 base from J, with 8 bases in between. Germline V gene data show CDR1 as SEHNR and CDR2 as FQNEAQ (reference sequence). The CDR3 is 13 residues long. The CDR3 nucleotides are TGTGCCAGCAGCCTCTCTTCGAACACTGAAGCTTTCTTT. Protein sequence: CASSLSSNTEAFF.

The CDR3 sequence: CASSYSLAGGPETQYF. The CDR3, as DNA: TGTGCCAGCAGTTACTCATTAGCGGGGGGGCCTGAGACCCAGTACTTC. J is TRBJ2-5 and V is TRBV6-5; 11 bases are a match to TRBD2. The CDR3 is 16 residues long. J lost 5 bases, V lost 0 bases, and 5 bases had no gene match. CDR1 and CDR2 (germline): MNHEY, SVGAGI.

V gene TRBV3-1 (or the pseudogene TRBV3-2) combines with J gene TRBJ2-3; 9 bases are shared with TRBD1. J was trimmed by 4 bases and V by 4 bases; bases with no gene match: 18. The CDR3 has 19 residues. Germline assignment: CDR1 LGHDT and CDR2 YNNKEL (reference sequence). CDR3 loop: CASSPSRDRVPRRADTQYF. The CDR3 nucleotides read TGTGCCAGCAGCCCGTCCCGGGACAGGGTCCCACGGAGGGCAGATACGCAGTATTTT.

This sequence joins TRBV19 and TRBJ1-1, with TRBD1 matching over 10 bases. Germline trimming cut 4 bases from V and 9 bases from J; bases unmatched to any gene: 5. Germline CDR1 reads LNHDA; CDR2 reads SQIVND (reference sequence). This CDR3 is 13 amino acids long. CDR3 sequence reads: CASSTRDRGKAFF. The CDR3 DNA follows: TGTGCCAGTAGTACCCGGGACAGGGGAAAAGCTTTCTTT.

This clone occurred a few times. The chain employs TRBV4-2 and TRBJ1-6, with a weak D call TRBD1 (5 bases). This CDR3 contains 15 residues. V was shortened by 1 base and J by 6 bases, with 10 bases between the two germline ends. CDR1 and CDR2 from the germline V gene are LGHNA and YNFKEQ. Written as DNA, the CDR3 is TGTGCCAGCAGCCAAGGGGGCGGTAGTAATTCACCCCTCCACTTT. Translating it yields CASSQGGGSNSPLHF.

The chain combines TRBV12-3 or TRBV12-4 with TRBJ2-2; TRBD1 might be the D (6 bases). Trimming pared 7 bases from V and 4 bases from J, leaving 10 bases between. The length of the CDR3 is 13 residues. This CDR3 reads CASTTGTTGELFF. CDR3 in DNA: TGTGCCAGCACTACAGGGACCACCGGGGAGCTGTTTTTT.

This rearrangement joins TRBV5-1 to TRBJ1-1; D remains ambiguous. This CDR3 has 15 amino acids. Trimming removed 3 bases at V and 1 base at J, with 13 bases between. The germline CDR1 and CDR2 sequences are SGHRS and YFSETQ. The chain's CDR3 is CASSSITLRNTEAFF. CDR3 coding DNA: TGCGCCAGCAGCTCCATAACCCTCAGGAACACTGAAGCTTTCTTT. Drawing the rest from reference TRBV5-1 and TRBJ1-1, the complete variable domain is KAGVTQTPRYLIKTRGQQVTLSCSPISGHRSVSWYQQTPGQGLQFLFEYFSETQRNKGNFPGRFSGRQFSNSRSEMNVSTLELGDSALYLCASSSITLRNTEAFFGQGTRLTVV.

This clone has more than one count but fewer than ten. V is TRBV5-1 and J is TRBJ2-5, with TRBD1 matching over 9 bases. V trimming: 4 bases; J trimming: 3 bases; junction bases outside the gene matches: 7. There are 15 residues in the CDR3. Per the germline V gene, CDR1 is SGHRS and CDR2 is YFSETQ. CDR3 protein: CASSMETGGKETQYF. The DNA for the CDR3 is TGCGCCAGCAGCATGGAGACAGGGGGGAAAGAGACCCAGTACTTC.

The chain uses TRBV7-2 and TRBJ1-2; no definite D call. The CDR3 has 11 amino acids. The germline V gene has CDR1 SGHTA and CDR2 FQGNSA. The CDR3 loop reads CAVQLNYGYTF. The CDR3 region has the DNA TGTGCAGTACAGTTGAACTATGGCTACACCTTC.

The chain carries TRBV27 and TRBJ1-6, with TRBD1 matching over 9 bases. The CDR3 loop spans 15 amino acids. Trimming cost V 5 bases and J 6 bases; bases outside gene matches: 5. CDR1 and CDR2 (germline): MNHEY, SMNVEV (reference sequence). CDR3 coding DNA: TGTGCCAGCAGTCCCGGGACAGGGAGTAATTCACCCCTCCACTTT. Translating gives CASSPGTGSNSPLHF.

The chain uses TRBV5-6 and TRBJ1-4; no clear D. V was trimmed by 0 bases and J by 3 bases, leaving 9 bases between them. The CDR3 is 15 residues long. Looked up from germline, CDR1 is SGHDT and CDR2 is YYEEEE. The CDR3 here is CASSLAGSPNEKLFF. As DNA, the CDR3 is TGTGCCAGCAGCTTGGCGGGATCCCCTAATGAAAAACTGTTTTTT.

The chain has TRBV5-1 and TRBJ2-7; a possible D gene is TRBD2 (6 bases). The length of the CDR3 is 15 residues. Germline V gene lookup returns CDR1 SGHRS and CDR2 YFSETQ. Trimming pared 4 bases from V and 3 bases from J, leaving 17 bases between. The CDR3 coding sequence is TGCGCCAGCAGCCTATCCCAGGGACTCGACTACGAGCAGTACTTC. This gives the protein CASSLSQGLDYEQYF.